The source of this TCR beta chain is a study of T cell changes during pregnancy in multiple sclerosis. Libraries were prepared by immunoSEQ multiplex PCR; TCRdb keeps only in-frame clonotypes and omits some of them. The sample comprises more than 85,000 clones, around 93% of which are singletons, and more than 1.1% rests with the top ten. Germline CDR1 and CDR2: GTSNPN and SVGIG (reference sequence). The CDR3 totals 14 residues. V was shortened by 0 bases and J by 5 bases, with 13 bases between the two germline ends. The clonotype was recovered from a female donor in good health, enrolled as a control in a pregnancy study. Sequencing was performed on peripheral blood, taken in the third trimester of pregnancy. The chain links TRBV30 to TRBJ2-5; D is uncertain. CDR3 nucleotides: TGTGCCTGGAGTGTACTTCCGGTTGAGGAGACCCAGTACTTC. Protein sequence: CAWSVLPVEETQYF.